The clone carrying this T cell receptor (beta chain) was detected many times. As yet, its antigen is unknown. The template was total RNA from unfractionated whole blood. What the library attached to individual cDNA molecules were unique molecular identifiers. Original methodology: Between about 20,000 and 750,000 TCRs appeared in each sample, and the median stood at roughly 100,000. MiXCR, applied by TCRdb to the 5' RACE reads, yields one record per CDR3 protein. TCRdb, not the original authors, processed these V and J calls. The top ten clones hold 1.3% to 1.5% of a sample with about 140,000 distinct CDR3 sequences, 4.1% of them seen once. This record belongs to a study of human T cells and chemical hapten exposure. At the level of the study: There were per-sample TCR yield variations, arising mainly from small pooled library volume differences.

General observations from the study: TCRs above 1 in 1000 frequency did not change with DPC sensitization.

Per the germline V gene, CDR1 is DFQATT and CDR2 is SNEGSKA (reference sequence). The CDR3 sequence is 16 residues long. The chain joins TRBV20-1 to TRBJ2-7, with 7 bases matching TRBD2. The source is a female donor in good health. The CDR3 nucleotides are TGCAGCCACCCGATCGGGGAGGGAAGGCTAGGGGACGAGCAGTACTTC. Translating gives CSHPIGEGRLGDEQYF.